The present T cell receptor beta chain was sequenced within a study of shared clonotypes between healthy human individuals (dated by TCRdb to about 2020). For context, the study as a whole: The cohort included three men and a couple of women between 18 and 49 years of age. To estimate repertoire size and how much clonotypes are shared between individuals, the study performed deep sequencing of blood TCR repertoires from a few healthy adults. To increase sequencing depth and limit assay-specific biases, TCR repertoire library preparation and sequencing were carried out by different laboratories using diverse techniques. Between about 0.8 and 9 billion PBMCs per donor were obtained by leukapheresis. The study at large found these results: Pairwise subsampling led to the expectation that sequencing depth would affect the degree of clonotype sharing among donors. Sampling was restricted to blood, and TCR repertoires in tissues likely differ from the TCR repertoires found in blood. The genetic and exposure-history diversity represented was limited by the small number of donors.

Using the deep immunoSEQ assay, TCR CDR3 regions were amplified from genomic DNA by multiplex PCR. Genomic DNA extracted from each cell subset was distributed evenly over all wells of several immunoSEQ 96-well plates, and each plate served as one replicate. Each replicate PCR for unsorted PBMC received roughly 300 ng genomic DNA, equal to about 30,000 T cell genomes. Ten immunoSEQ deep assay plates were used to sequence the unsorted PBMC genomic DNA. Purified libraries were measured with a Qubit 3.0 fluorometer, size-checked on a Bioanalyzer 2100, and measured again with the KAPA Library Quantification kit. Each immunoSEQ 96-well plate was sequenced on its own single-read 150-cycle Illumina NextSeq 550 flow cell. Per the source publication's procedure: The immunoSEQ output contained only junctional sequences without quality scores, so filtering could not match that applied to full-length reads. Sequences were annotated with PyIR, a Python wrapper for IgBLAST v1.9, using IMGT germline references to assign V/J genes and CDR3. Reads were removed for weak V/J assignments (E-value above 1e-6), missing CDR3, stop codons, out-of-frame junctions, or ambiguous translated residues. V3J clonotypes were defined as sequences sharing the same inferred V gene, J gene, and CDR3 amino acid sequence. To compute the percentage overlap between repertoires, the number of shared unique clonotypes was divided by the size of the smaller repertoire. Three approaches were used to assess repertoire richness: RTK rarefaction, the Chao1 estimator, and Recon v2.1 estimates of unobserved clonotypes. TCRdb obtained this table from immuneACCESS and retained in-frame rearrangements with V and J assigned. These tables miss some clones; where compared with another copy, unresolved V genes account for less than half of the shortfall, and the remainder is unexplained. V and J calls plus clone size are reproduced from that table; the DNA served to infer D and trimming. This sample gives fewer than 650,000 clones in total; around 81% of them show up just once. The top ten clonotypes cover around 12% of the sample.

This clone showed up many times. Its antigen is not yet known. Base qualities are not recorded, but no much larger clone differs from it by a single base. The donors were healthy, HIV-negative adults who had no recently reported acute infections or vaccinations. Every donor was a Caucasian adult living in Nashville, Tennessee, USA. For unsorted samples, approximately 89 million PBMCs were counted, and genomic DNA was extracted using the QIAamp DNA Blood Mini kit. Blood was collected by leukapheresis, and PBMCs were isolated by Ficoll-Histopaque density gradient centrifugation and then cryopreserved in liquid nitrogen vapor phase. From the cysteine through the phenylalanine, the CDR3 covers 16 amino acids. Only the CDR3 DNA is retained, 48 bases long and in frame from the first base. The CDR1 and CDR2 encoded by the germline V gene are MGHDK and SYGVNS. V is trimmed back by 4 bases and J by 9 bases, and the junction contains 11 bases that no gene match accounts for.

The clonotype comes from a woman in her thirties or forties in good health. Some clones in this sample may be carry-over from other donors' samples. The sample consisted of PBMCs. The rearrangement combines TRBV25-1 with TRBJ2-1; the junction holds 11 bases that match TRBD1. The DNA reads TGTGCCAGCAGTGGACCCGGGACAGGGGGGTTAGGTGAGCAGTTCTTC. Its translation reads: CASSGPGTGGLGEQFF.